The 25 T cell receptor beta chains listed next were all sequenced from one sample in a study of T cells in women clearing cervical HPV infection (dated by TCRdb to the late 2010s). The method behind the library was the immunoSEQ multiplex PCR assay. What TCRdb holds here is the immuneACCESS table cut down to in-frame rearrangements. Part of the clones is not present; checked against another copy, under half of the missing clones reflect an unresolved V gene, and the others are unexplained. The sample's own table lists tens of thousands of clones. The ten largest clones capture approximately 1.3% of the sample. The sequencing input was blood buffy coat. The receptor source for this set is a woman aged 18 to 75 with a cervical HPV16 infection that either progressed to CIN3+ or cleared (not recorded which).

Concerning this clone: The CDR3 end falls 3 residues outside the read, so it is completed with the germline J gene. The genes are TRBV19 and TRBJ1-6; 8 bases fit TRBD1. This CDR3 region has 18 residues. Germline V gene sequence: CDR1 LNHDA, CDR2 SQIVND (reference sequence). The J segment lost 9 bases and the V segment lost 7 bases, leaving 20 bases of the junction unmatched. CDR3 DNA, as far as it was read: TGTGCCAGTACCTCTCTCCGGGCAGGGGGCGGAAGAAGTTCACCC. Translation gives CASTSLRAGGGRSSP. The entire CDR3 protein reads CASTSLRAGGGRSSPLHF.

As regards this clone: The missing CDR3 end, 3 residues past where the read stops, is filled in from the germline J gene. The rearrangement uses TRBV2 and TRBJ2-3; no firm D call. CDR1 SNHLY and CDR2 FYNNEI come from the germline V gene. This CDR3 is 12 amino acids long. CDR3 bases read: TGTGCCAGCAGTGCCCCCCGGTGGACG. It codes for CASSAPRWT. The entire CDR3 protein reads CASSAPRWTQYF.

Remarks on this clone: The read comes to an end 3 residues before the CDR3 does, leaving the germline J gene to fill in the end. The V gene is TRBV7-3, the J gene TRBJ1-6; TRBD1 aligns across 9 bases. Germline V lookup: CDR1 SGHTA, CDR2 FQGTGA. This CDR3 has 15 amino acids. V lost 2 bases to trimming and J lost 9 bases; unmatched junction nucleotides: 5. CDR3 in amino acids: CASSLGTGRVSPLHF. The sequenced CDR3 bases are TGTGCCAGCAGCTTAGGGACAGGGAGGGTTTCACCC.

Notes on this clone: Sequencing ends 3 residues short of the CDR3 end; the germline J gene provides the rest. The V call is TRBV19, the J call TRBJ2-2; D is unclear. Germline-derived CDR1 and CDR2 are LNHDA and SQIVND (reference sequence). The CDR3 runs 14 residues. The V gene lost 1 base and the J gene lost 4 bases, with 7 bases spanning the gap. The CDR3 loop reads CASSIGRPTGELFF. Partial CDR3 DNA: TGTGCCAGTAGTATAGGAAGGCCCACCGGGGAG. The full variable domain, completed using reference TRBV19 and TRBJ2-2, is DGGITQSPKYLFRKEGQNVTLSCEQNLNHDAMYWYRQDPGQGLRLIYYSQIVNDFQKGDIAEGYSVSREKKESFPLTVTSAQKNPTAFYLCASSIGRPTGELFFGEGSRLTVL.

To note about this clone: Read sequence stops 3 residues before the CDR3 end, and the germline J gene provides the missing end. The V gene is TRBV11-3, the J gene TRBJ2-3; 11 nucleotides line up with TRBD2. V trimming: 4 bases; J trimming: 2 bases; junction bases outside the gene matches: 2. The CDR3 covers 15 residues. From germline, CDR1 is SGHNT and CDR2 YENEEA. The CDR3 protein is CASSSTSGATDTQYF. Partial CDR3 DNA: TGTGCCAGCAGCTCGACTAGCGGGGCCACAGATACG.

Of note for this clone: The read gets to within 3 residues of the CDR3 end, and the germline J gene fills in the rest. The chain couples TRBV30 to TRBJ2-2; TRBD1 agrees at 8 bases. The CDR3 contains 14 residues. Per the germline V gene, CDR1 is GTSNPN and CDR2 is SVGIG (reference sequence). The DNA read from the CDR3 is TGTGCCTGGAGTGGGGACAGGAAAAATTCACCG. Translating it yields CAWSGDRKNSP. The full CDR3 protein reads CAWSGDRKNSPLFF.

The sequenced CDR3 bases are TGTGCCAGCAGCTCCACGGGTGGCTATGGT. Its protein product is CASSSTGGYG. The CDR3 as a whole reads CASSSTGGYGQYF. This chain uses TRBV7-9 with TRBJ2-4; no reliable D call. Sequencing ends 3 residues short of the CDR3 end; the germline J gene provides the rest. There are 13 residues in the CDR3. Germline V gives CDR1 SEHNR, CDR2 FQNEAQ (reference sequence).

To note about this clone: Sequence at one end of the junction differs from germline and may be a read error. With the read ending 3 residues before the CDR3 end, the germline J gene is used to fill in that end. Other DNA sequences within the sample encode an identical CDR3. The genes are TRBV2 and TRBJ1-3; the match to TRBD1 covers 9 bases. The germline CDR1 and CDR2 sequences are SNHLY and FYNNEI. The CDR3 has 15 amino acids. The covered CDR3 bases are TGTGCCAGCAGTTGGGACAGGGACTCTGGAAACACA. Its protein product is CASSWDRDSGNT. In full, the CDR3 reads CASSWDRDSGNTIYF.

Of note for this clone: Read coverage stops 3 residues before the CDR3 terminus; the germline J gene supplies the remainder. This sequence joins TRBV7-2 and TRBJ1-2, with a weak D call TRBD1 (6 bases). Germline V CDR1 and CDR2: SGHTA, FQGNSA. Trimming left V 5 bases short and J 6 bases short, with 16 bases between. The CDR3 contains 14 residues. The CDR3 bases that were read are TGTGCCAGCAGCCAAACAACAGGGATACATGGC. This encodes CASSQTTGIHG. The whole CDR3 is CASSQTTGIHGYTF.

To note about this clone: The missing CDR3 end, 3 residues past where the read stops, is filled in from the germline J gene. The V gene is TRBV28, the J gene TRBJ1-2; 7 positions agree with TRBD1. The CDR3 consists of 13 residues. Trimming at V came to 1 base and at J to 5 bases, leaving 1 base not matched to a gene. Germline V gives CDR1 MDHEN, CDR2 SYDVKM. This CDR3 is CASSLSTGYGYTF. The part of the CDR3 DNA that was read is TGTGCCAGCAGTTTATCGACAGGGTATGGC.

Notes on this clone: The CDR3 goes on 3 residues after the read ends, and that part is filled in from the germline J gene. This chain joins TRBV18 and TRBJ1-4; maybe TRBD1 (6 bases). With 3 bases removed from V and 7 bases from J, the gap between germline ends came to 15 bases. Germline V lookup: CDR1 KGHSH, CDR2 LQKENI. The CDR3 is 15 amino acids. The DNA read from the CDR3 is TGTGCCAGCTCACCTCGACAGGTATCGGCTGAAAAA. Amino acids: CASSPRQVSAEK. The complete CDR3 reads CASSPRQVSAEKLFF.

Notes on this clone: The read ends 3 residues before the CDR3 terminus; that terminus is restored from the germline J gene. The chain employs TRBV18 and TRBJ2-1; 13 bases are shared with TRBD2. Germline assignment: CDR1 KGHSH and CDR2 LQKENI. V shed 4 bases, J shed 9 bases, and the junction held 6 bases outside the gene matches. The CDR3 totals 15 residues. The sequenced part of the CDR3 DNA is TGTGCCAGCTCACTCGGACTAGCGGGAGATGGTGAG. As protein: CASSLGLAGDGE. The CDR3, in full, reads CASSLGLAGDGEQFF.

A note on this clone: The read terminates 3 residues before the CDR3 end, so the remaining end is supplied by the germline J gene. This chain links TRBV19 with TRBJ2-4; 11 bases are shared with TRBD1. The CDR3 loop spans 17 amino acids. The ends lost 10 bases at V and 2 bases at J; junction bases unmatched: 13. Germline-derived CDR1 and CDR2 are LNHDA and SQIVND (reference sequence). CDR3 sequence: CATRPGQGVKSKNIQYF. The CDR3 bases that were read are TGTGCCACCAGGCCGGGACAGGGGGTAAAGTCCAAAAACATT.

Partial CDR3 DNA: TGTGCCAGCAGCTTACTAGGGGGAAATCAGCCC. It is translated as CASSLLGGNQP. From start to end, the CDR3 is CASSLLGGNQPQHF. This chain joins TRBV7-2 and TRBJ1-5; TRBD1 is a possible D gene (6 bases). The read gets to within 3 residues of the CDR3 end, and the germline J gene fills in the rest. Trimming removed 2 bases at V and 4 bases at J, with 9 bases between. CDR1 and CDR2 from the germline V gene are SGHTA and FQGNSA. This CDR3 region has 14 residues.

Of note for this clone: The read ends 3 residues shy of where the CDR3 ends; the end is completed using the germline J gene. V and J are TRBV7-2 and TRBJ2-1; D is possibly TRBD1 (6 bases). This CDR3 contains 15 residues. V was trimmed by 5 bases and J by 7 bases, leaving 18 bases between them. Germline V CDR1 and CDR2: SGHTA, FQGNSA. CDR3 residues: CASSLMGARGNEQFF. Incomplete CDR3 DNA: TGTGCCAGCAGCCTGATGGGGGCTAGGGGGAATGAG.

Note on this clone: The read terminates 3 residues before the CDR3 end, so the remaining end is supplied by the germline J gene. This chain uses TRBV20-1 with TRBJ2-7; TRBD2 matches 13 bases. After removal of 3 bases from V and 5 bases from J, the junction contained 7 bases not matched to a gene. Germline lookup yields CDR1 DFQATT and CDR2 SNEGSKA (reference sequence). CDR3 length: 15 amino acids. The CDR3: CSASQGLAGMDEQYF. The DNA read from the CDR3 is TGCAGTGCTAGCCAGGGACTAGCGGGGATGGACGAG.

About this clone: With the read ending 3 residues before the CDR3 end, the germline J gene is used to fill in that end. This chain joins TRBV2 and TRBJ1-6; the D is unclear. The germline gives CDR1 SNHLY, CDR2 FYNNEI. This CDR3 contains 16 residues. V dropped 1 base and J dropped 0 bases, with 7 bases sitting between them. The covered CDR3 bases are TGTGCCAGCAGTGAAGGCCCCAGCTCCTATAATTCACCC. This gives the protein CASSEGPSSYNSP. The full-length CDR3 reads as CASSEGPSSYNSPLHF.

About this clone itself: The read falls 3 residues short of the CDR3 end, and the missing part is taken from the germline J gene. This rearrangement joins TRBV7-2 to TRBJ2-7, with a tentative D call TRBD2 (5 bases). Trimming removed 4 bases at V and 4 bases at J, with 11 bases between. Germline assignment: CDR1 SGHTA and CDR2 FQGNSA. The CDR3 spans 13 residues. The CDR3 sequence is CASSSNSGYEQYF. The CDR3 bases that were read are TGTGCCAGCAGCTCCAATTCGGGGTACGAG.

A note on this clone: The read terminates 3 residues before the CDR3 end, so the remaining end is supplied by the germline J gene. This chain uses TRBV20-1 with TRBJ2-7, with 14 bases identical to TRBD2. V lost 5 bases to trimming and J lost 3 bases; unmatched junction nucleotides: 0. This CDR3 is built from 13 residues. In germline, CDR1 is DFQATT, CDR2 SNEGSKA (reference sequence). CDR3 residues: CSAGLAGGYEQYF. The covered CDR3 bases are TGCAGTGCTGGACTAGCGGGGGGCTACGAG.

Regarding this clone: The read ends 3 residues early relative to the CDR3; the germline J gene fills the gap. The chain is built from TRBV23-1 and TRBJ2-1; TRBD2 agrees at 8 bases. TRBV23-1 is designated an ORF whose function remains uncertain. The CDR3 is 18 amino acids. V lost 1 base, J lost 9 bases, and 17 bases stayed unmatched. The CDR3 bases that were read are TGCGCCAGCAGTCAATTCGTAACGGGGCCGGGGGGGCGGGTTGAG. This gives the protein CASSQFVTGPGGRVE. The whole CDR3 sequence reads CASSQFVTGPGGRVEQFF.

The sequenced part of the CDR3 DNA is TGTGCCTGGAGGAGGACAGGGGGC. Protein sequence: CAWRRTGG. The complete CDR3 reads CAWRRTGGYTF. V is TRBV30 and J is TRBJ1-2, with 8 bases fitting TRBD1. The read is 3 residues too short to cover the CDR3 end, so that end is filled in from the germline J gene. The CDR3 spans 11 residues. The germline V gene has CDR1 GTSNPN and CDR2 SVGIG (reference sequence).

Remarks on this clone: The CDR3 extends 3 residues past the end of the read, so its final part is completed from the germline J gene. The rearrangement links TRBV7-3 to TRBJ2-3; 10 nucleotides align to TRBD2. V shed 2 bases, J shed 4 bases, and the junction held 0 bases outside the gene matches. The CDR3 sequence is 14 residues long. Germline assignment: CDR1 SGHTA and CDR2 FQGTGA. The CDR3 bases that were read are TGTGCCAGCAGCTTAGGGACTAGCGCAGATACG. Translating it yields CASSLGTSADT. The CDR3, in full, reads CASSLGTSADTQYF.

Worth noting for this clone: The DNA ends 3 residues before the CDR3 does, and the rest of the CDR3 is filled in from the germline J gene. The chain is built from TRBV7-6 and TRBJ1-3, with TRBD1 matching over 7 bases. The CDR3 runs 16 residues. Germline V lookup: CDR1 SGHVS, CDR2 FNYEAQ. The trim removed 5 bases at V and 2 bases at J, leaving 9 bases unmatched. CDR3: CASSRPGTVTGNTIYF. The sequenced part of the CDR3 DNA is TGTGCCAGCAGCCGCCCCGGGACAGTCACTGGAAACACC.

Points on this clone: The CDR3 end falls 3 residues outside the read, so it is completed with the germline J gene. The V call is TRBV11-2, the J call TRBJ1-2, with D uncertain. Germline CDR1 reads SGHAT; CDR2 reads FQNNGV. CDR3 length equals 14 residues. The CDR3 bases that were read are TGTGCCAGCAGCTTATCCTCCAGGAAGAAGGGC. This translates into CASSLSSRKKG. In full, the CDR3 reads CASSLSSRKKGYTF.

Concerning this clone itself: From the germline J gene comes the end of the CDR3, since the read stops 3 residues before it. The chain has TRBV29-1 and TRBJ1-1; TRBD1 matches at 8 bases. V was pared by 6 bases and J by 2 bases, with 2 bases of the junction left unmatched. The germline gives CDR1 SQVTM, CDR2 ANQGSEA. This CDR3 region has 12 residues. Partial CDR3 DNA: TGCAGCGTGGACAGGGCCAACACTGAA. This encodes CSVDRANTE. The complete CDR3 protein is CSVDRANTEAFF.